Listed below are T cell receptor beta chains from one sample, sequenced in a study of blood T cell repertoires in COVID-19. Only in-frame clones appear in the TCRdb table, and some are missing; sequencing was by immunoSEQ multiplex PCR. The table shows tens of thousands of clones, with 70% to 90% occurring only once. Material for sequencing was peripheral blood. These TCRs come from a human donor in a cohort sampled during active COVID-19. The conserved cysteine and the conserved F or W are not part of the CDR3 here. The order of the fields is V gene, J gene, CDR3 protein.

>TRBV28|TRBJ2-1
ASRHIDPGLAGGYNEQF
>TRBV19|TRBJ1-2
ASSTGTGIAKGYT
>TRBV28|TRBJ2-1
ASRSADNNEQF
>TRBV5-1|TRBJ1-6
ASSLGENSPLH
>TRBV2|TRBJ1-5
ASSDRNLGNQPQH
>TRBV2|TRBJ1-5
ASREDAGNQPQH
>TRBV6-5|TRBJ2-7
ASSPGMGQGH
>TRBV7-8|TRBJ2-2
ASSRPRGNTGELF
>TRBV7-3|TRBJ2-2
ASSQVAGGPTGELF
>TRBV4-3|TRBJ1-5
ASSHSRQGGQPQH
>TRBV29-1|TRBJ2-3
SARLGLTSTDTQY
>TRBV19|TRBJ1-2
ATNPTGEYGYT
>TRBV24-1|TRBJ2-7
ATSDGGTGHNEQY
>TRBV27|TRBJ1-3
ASSSPRGNTIY
>TRBV7-9|TRBJ2-5
ASSLSLVWGVRETQY
>TRBV6-5|TRBJ2-7
ASQGDSWEQY
>TRBV7-3|TRBJ2-1
ASSPLPGLARGKF
>TRBV9|TRBJ1-1
ASSRTGGDEAF
>TRBV29-1|TRBJ1-3
SARGPGNTIY
>TRBV6-5|TRBJ2-1
ASNSGQTFNEQF
>TRBV27|TRBJ1-1
ASSSGVTEAF
>TRBV5-6|TRBJ2-1
ASSFLLAGINEQF
>TRBV12-3/TRBV12-4|TRBJ2-2
ASSLPNTGELF
>TRBV21-1|TRBJ1-5
ASSKARQQGRKNQPQH
>TRBV19|TRBJ2-1
ASSSHLLAGVNNEQF
>TRBV27|TRBJ2-5
ASSLWGAGTSVETQY
>TRBV5-1|TRBJ1-6
ASSGTGTGLYSPLH
>TRBV7-9|TRBJ1-6
ASSLAPGSSNSPLH
>TRBV19|TRBJ1-6
ASSWGQNSPLH
>TRBV4-2|TRBJ2-3
ASSLGNRGSTDTQY
>TRBV4-1|TRBJ2-1
ASSQDWGREYNEQF
>TRBV2|TRBJ1-2
ASSLDSNYGYT
>TRBV5-1|TRBJ2-5
ASSLDLRPGVD
>TRBV6-5|TRBJ2-5
ASSIAGAGQETQY
>TRBV18|TRBJ1-1
ASSPIIDRKTEAF
>TRBV6-1|TRBJ1-1
ASSARWAGANTEAF
>TRBV10-3|TRBJ1-1
AISEGDTRQNTEAF
>TRBV28|TRBJ2-1
ATVPLVRSLNEQF
>TRBV5-1|TRBJ2-7
ASSLAGGEQY
>TRBV11-2|TRBJ2-5
ASSLTWTGPRETQY
>TRBV7-2|TRBJ2-5
ASSLARLAEGETQY
>TRBV6-5|TRBJ2-1
ASRGTSGYYNEQF
>TRBV5-1|TRBJ1-2
ASSMTANYGYT
>TRBV27|TRBJ2-7
ASSNPSFGSYEQY
>TRBV9|TRBJ2-2
ASSGSGTGINSVYTGELF
>TRBV6-5|TRBJ1-2
ASRRQGSNYGYT
>TRBV27|TRBJ2-3
ASSPTRGAPSTDTQY
>TRBV6-1|TRBJ1-6
ASSERQGDSPLH
>TRBV19|TRBJ1-5
ASSNRDNNQPQH
>TRBV29-1|TRBJ2-5
SVEPRGGETQY
>TRBV14|TRBJ2-7
ASSQAFSYEQY